The rows below give T cell receptor beta chains drawn from one sample of a study of blood T cells in healthy people across ages. TCRdb recomputed calls from the 5' RACE reads with MiXCR, one row per CDR3 protein. In the table there are roughly 2 million distinct CDR3 sequences, around half of which are singletons. Specimen: blood. These receptors were collected from a woman in her 40s in good health. Both conserved end residues are part of each CDR3. The D gene is left open where the match is weak. Some rows mark clone size as missing; the rest say once, few, many or name a class of expanded clone.

D gene: NA
clone size: NA
J gene: TRBJ2-1
V gene: TRBV7-3
CDR3 protein: CASSLTSRGEEQFF
CDR3 DNA: TGTGCCAGCAGCTTAACGTCGCGAGGGGAAGAGCAGTTCTTC

D gene: NA
clone size: NA
J gene: TRBJ2-5
V gene: TRBV10-2
CDR3 protein: CASSGRGDGETQYF
CDR3 DNA: TGCGCCAGCAGTGGTAGGGGGGATGGAGAGACCCAGTACTTC

D gene: NA
clone size: once
J gene: TRBJ2-3
V gene: TRBV5-6
CDR3 protein: CASSANHDTQYF
CDR3 DNA: TGTGCCAGCAGCGCAAACCACGATACGCAGTATTTT

D gene: NA
clone size: few
J gene: TRBJ1-2
V gene: TRBV2
CDR3 protein: CASHPVGDWYGYTF
CDR3 DNA: TGTGCCAGCCACCCGGTGGGGGATTGGTATGGCTACACCTTC

D gene: TRBD1
clone size: many
J gene: TRBJ2-1
V gene: TRBV2
CDR3 protein: CASSERQGASNEQFF
CDR3 DNA: TGTGCCAGCAGTGAGCGACAGGGGGCAAGCAATGAGCAGTTCTTC

D gene: TRBD2
clone size: NA
J gene: TRBJ2-3
V gene: TRBV6-1
CDR3 protein: CASSEARLAGGSTDTQYF
CDR3 DNA: TGTGCCAGCAGTGAAGCCCGGCTAGCGGGGGGTAGCACAGATACGCAGTATTTT

D gene: TRBD1
clone size: NA
J gene: TRBJ2-5
V gene: TRBV5-1
CDR3 protein: CASSLFSGTGQQYF
CDR3 DNA: TGCGCCAGCAGCTTGTTTAGTGGGACAGGCCAGCAGTACTTC

D gene: NA
clone size: NA
J gene: TRBJ2-3
V gene: TRBV19
CDR3 protein: CASSINGRTDTQYF
CDR3 DNA: TGTGCCAGTAGTATAAACGGCCGAACAGATACGCAGTATTTT

D gene: TRBD1
clone size: few
J gene: TRBJ2-7
V gene: TRBV29-1
CDR3 protein: CSVLVGGEYEQYF
CDR3 DNA: TGCAGCGTGTTGGTAGGGGGCGAGTACGAGCAGTACTTC

D gene: TRBD2
clone size: few
J gene: TRBJ2-1
V gene: TRBV7-7
CDR3 protein: CASSPFPYSTQTPGLAHNEQFF
CDR3 DNA: TGTGCTAGCAGCCCATTCCCGTATAGTACCCAGACACCGGGACTAGCCCACAATGAGCAGTTCTTC

D gene: NA
clone size: few
J gene: TRBJ1-5
V gene: TRBV24-1
CDR3 protein: CATSDTRRGSNQPQHF
CDR3 DNA: TGTGCCACCAGTGATACCCGACGGGGGAGCAATCAGCCCCAGCATTTT

D gene: NA
clone size: NA
J gene: TRBJ2-1
V gene: TRBV20-1
CDR3 protein: CSAPPPGVMGYNEQFF
CDR3 DNA: TGCAGTGCCCCCCCGCCGGGAGTAATGGGGTACAATGAGCAGTTCTTC

D gene: TRBD1
clone size: NA
J gene: TRBJ1-2
V gene: TRBV12-3/TRBV12-4
CDR3 protein: CASSTRGQNGYTF
CDR3 DNA: TGTGCCAGCAGTACACGGGGACAGAACGGCTACACCTTC

D gene: NA
clone size: few
J gene: TRBJ2-5
V gene: TRBV11-2
CDR3 protein: CASSQGGGGPSETQYF
CDR3 DNA: TGTGCCAGCAGCCAGGGAGGGGGGGGGCCATCAGAGACCCAGTACTTC

D gene: NA
clone size: few
J gene: TRBJ2-7
V gene: TRBV4-2
CDR3 protein: CASSPCSLAFLSYEQYF
CDR3 DNA: TGTGCCAGCAGCCCCTGCTCTCTCGCTTTTCTCTCCTACGAGCAGTACTTC

D gene: TRBD2
clone size: few
J gene: TRBJ2-1
V gene: TRBV28
CDR3 protein: CASRTSLPARLAGTYNEQFF
CDR3 DNA: TGTGCCAGCAGAACCTCACTCCCCGCCCGACTAGCGGGGACGTACAATGAGCAGTTCTTC

D gene: TRBD1
clone size: NA
J gene: TRBJ1-2
V gene: TRBV9
CDR3 protein: CASTHQGQGRYGYTF
CDR3 DNA: TGTGCCAGCACCCACCAGGGACAGGGGAGATATGGCTACACCTTC

D gene: NA
clone size: NA
J gene: TRBJ2-5
V gene: TRBV7-2
CDR3 protein: CASSLRGGTEETQYF
CDR3 DNA: TGTGCCAGCAGCTTAAGAGGAGGGACAGAGGAGACCCAGTACTTC

D gene: NA
clone size: many
J gene: TRBJ1-5
V gene: TRBV20-1
CDR3 protein: CSAMIPAAGSNQPQHF
CDR3 DNA: TGCAGTGCTATGATCCCGGCGGCAGGGAGCAATCAGCCCCAGCATTTT

D gene: NA
clone size: NA
J gene: TRBJ2-1
V gene: TRBV19
CDR3 protein: CASSRPGLEQFF
CDR3 DNA: TGTGCCAGTAGTCGACCGGGACTTGAGCAGTTCTTC

D gene: NA
clone size: few
J gene: TRBJ2-2
V gene: TRBV6-2/TRBV6-3
CDR3 protein: CASCRQGGTGELFF
CDR3 DNA: TGTGCCAGCTGCCGTCAGGGCGGCACCGGGGAGCTGTTTTTT

D gene: NA
clone size: many
J gene: TRBJ2-1
V gene: TRBV28
CDR3 protein: CASSFGEQFF
CDR3 DNA: TGTGCCAGCAGTTTTGGTGAGCAGTTCTTC

D gene: TRBD1
clone size: few
J gene: TRBJ2-5
V gene: TRBV11-3
CDR3 protein: CASSLGGDSSPIQYF
CDR3 DNA: TGTGCCAGCAGCTTAGGTGGGGACAGTTCACCAATCCAGTACTTC

D gene: NA
clone size: few
J gene: TRBJ2-1
V gene: TRBV20-1
CDR3 protein: CSVFGSQVIEQFF
CDR3 DNA: TGCAGTGTTTTCGGATCGCAGGTTATTGAGCAGTTCTTC

D gene: TRBD2
clone size: few
J gene: TRBJ2-5
V gene: TRBV6-6
CDR3 protein: CASSYPSGGDYQETQYF
CDR3 DNA: TGTGCCAGCAGTTACCCTAGCGGGGGGGATTACCAAGAGACCCAGTACTTC

D gene: NA
clone size: few
J gene: TRBJ2-7
V gene: TRBV7-2
CDR3 protein: CASSSGSVYEQYF
CDR3 DNA: TGTGCCAGCAGCTCGGGTAGTGTCTACGAGCAGTACTTC

D gene: TRBD1
clone size: few
J gene: TRBJ2-4
V gene: TRBV7-2
CDR3 protein: CASSPGTGSYIQYF
CDR3 DNA: TGTGCCAGCAGCCCCGGGACAGGGAGTTACATTCAGTACTTC

D gene: TRBD1
clone size: NA
J gene: TRBJ1-2
V gene: TRBV5-4
CDR3 protein: CASSRHGQGYGYTF
CDR3 DNA: TGTGCCAGCAGCCGACACGGACAGGGATATGGCTACACCTTC

D gene: NA
clone size: NA
J gene: TRBJ2-1
V gene: TRBV12-3/TRBV12-4
CDR3 protein: CASSRRLVTAHEQFF
CDR3 DNA: TGTGCCAGCAGTAGGCGACTAGTCACGGCCCATGAGCAGTTCTTC